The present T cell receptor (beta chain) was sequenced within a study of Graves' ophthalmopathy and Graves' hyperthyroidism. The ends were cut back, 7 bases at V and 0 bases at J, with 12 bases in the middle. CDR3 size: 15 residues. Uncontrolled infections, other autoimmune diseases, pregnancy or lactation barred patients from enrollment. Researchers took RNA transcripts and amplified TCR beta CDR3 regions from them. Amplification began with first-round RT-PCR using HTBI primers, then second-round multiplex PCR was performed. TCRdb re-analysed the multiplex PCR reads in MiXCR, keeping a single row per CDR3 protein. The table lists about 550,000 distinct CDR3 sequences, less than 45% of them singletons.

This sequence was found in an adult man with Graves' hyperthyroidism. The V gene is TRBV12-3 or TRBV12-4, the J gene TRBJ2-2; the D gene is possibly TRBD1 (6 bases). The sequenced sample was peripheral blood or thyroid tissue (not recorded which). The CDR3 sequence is CASTEGGANTGELFF. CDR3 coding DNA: TGTGCCAGCACCGAAGGGGGTGCGAACACCGGGGAGCTGTTTTTT.